Listed below are T cell receptor beta chains from one sample, sequenced in a study of blood T cell repertoires in COVID-19. Assay used: immunoSEQ multiplex PCR; TCRdb lists only in-frame clones, some missing. The repertoire has some 130,000 clones, approximately 85% of them found once; the top ten carry roughly 4.5%. The sample comprised peripheral blood. These receptor sequences come from a human donor in a cohort sampled during active COVID-19. Each CDR3 is given without its conserved first and last residue.

len	v_gene	CDR3aa
13	TRBV5-1	ASSLASGGSNEQF
12	TRBV7-8	ASSLRTGNEKLF
14	TRBV5-1	ASSSGTGGSNQPQH
14	TRBV11-2	ASSLGGSGGQETQY
14	TRBV11-2	ASSLGFGQRQETQY
11	TRBV2	ASAGGADYGYT
12	TRBV6-5	ASSPSQGSYGYT
12	TRBV19	ASTSGGRKNIQY
13	TRBV6-4	ASSDSWTSNSPLH
14	TRBV2	ASSEISGGAYNEQF
17	TRBV5-1	ASSLGPGQGRSGANVLT
13	TRBV7-2	ASSPDLGANSPLH
14	TRBV6-2/TRBV6-3	ASSYDLGTGNSPLH
12	TRBV11-2	ASSSYRQGSGYT
12	TRBV6-6	ASSIAGGGNEQF
13	TRBV4-1	ASSQEGVPNEKLF
13	TRBV28	ASSHLAGGADTQY
9	TRBV28	ASRTGFGYT
12	TRBV7-2	ASSLGGSHNEQF
10	TRBV19	ASRTGGFGYT
10	TRBV6-5	ASTSTYNEQF
10	TRBV5-1	ASSLPGETQY
9	TRBV11-2	ASLSGETQY
17	TRBV11-3	ASSITGTGINTNTGELF
13	TRBV5-5	ASSGYGGRNQPQH
13	TRBV30	AQQGDGVGNTEAF
12	TRBV3-1/TRBV3-2	ASSPDMAGGHEF
9	TRBV3-1/TRBV3-2	ASSPLGGYT
13	TRBV19	ASSTDRGRNQPQH
12	TRBV7-2	ASSLGPGNYGYT
11	TRBV11-3	ASRSRETDTQY
11	TRBV7-2	ASSSSTTYGYT
12	TRBV5-4	ASSPGTSRETQY
11	TRBV3-1/TRBV3-2	ASSQRGGDGYT
13	TRBV6-1	ASSEYRQGVYEQY
13	TRBV2	ASRALGGSNTEAF
12	TRBV5-1	ASSLWTGDYGYT
12	TRBV5-1	ASSSRGGKDTQY
16	TRBV27	ASSLSGSRGGKTGELF
11	TRBV5-4	ASSLIGTGELF
13	TRBV5-1	ASSLAPSGYDEQF
10	TRBV12-3/TRBV12-4	ASSLTSYEQY
11	TRBV5-6	ASSLERNTEAF
16	TRBV3-1/TRBV3-2	ASSQIMPSISRSNEQF
14	TRBV19	ASSFLAGVGTGELF
13	TRBV19	ASTARRTYTGELF
9	TRBV9	ASGHTSPLH
14	TRBV25-1	ASGPAGVSSYNEQF
15	TRBV7-9	ASSRAGTSGRVDTQY
13	TRBV6-5	ASSYSRAGNYGYT
13	TRBV7-9	ASSSPGGSNQPQH
13	TRBV24-1	ATSDSRGVNTEAF
13	TRBV30	AWSPLSGSMSEQF
10	TRBV7-2	ASSSRGDTQY
13	TRBV18	ASSPLRSGQETQY
11	TRBV19	ASSGGGFGGYT
14	TRBV25-1	ASSTGTSGRAETQY
12	TRBV5-4	ASILNSGDSEQF
11	TRBV4-3	ASSLLAAGELF
12	TRBV20-1	SASRSGANYGYT